The subject of this entry is one T cell receptor beta chain. In its sample, this clonotype was seen a few times. The antigen it recognizes is unknown. Qualities for individual bases were not recorded, and no much larger clone is one base off. Library generation was performed with RACE. TCRdb records NextSeq 500 as the sequencer. During library preparation, unique molecular identifiers were attached to individual cDNA molecules so that TCRs could be counted in a quantitative, reproducible way. Both TCR alpha and TCR beta chains were sequenced from each blood RNA sample. The published analysis was carried out like this. The median number of TCRs per sample was 85,000 to 100,000, ranging from about 23,224 to 690,600. V, J and CDR3 annotation of the TCR reads was carried out using the Decombinator software suite. For the PS versus PT1 abundance plots, all samples were subsampled to the same number of TCRs (28,000). TCRs were defined as expanded if absent before sensitization and observed at least eight times at the 2-week time point. TCRdb ran its own pipeline on the public reads, namely fastp trimming at Q25 and MiXCR clone calling, and kept in-frame beta chains. Entries that share a CDR3 protein sequence are merged under the most common genes and DNA. The authors' filters were not applied to this entry. This sample comprises 85,000 to 130,000 distinct CDR3 sequences, approximately 12% of them detected only once. The top ten constitute about 1.6% of the sample.

The CDR3 has 16 amino acids, counting the end cysteine and phenylalanine. Solely the CDR3 DNA is kept, with 48 bases framed from the first base. CDR1 and CDR2 are drawn from the germline V gene: SGDLS, YYNGEE. V is cut back by 4 bases and J by 4 bases, with 8 bases in the junction unmatched. This entry belongs to a study of human T cells and chemical hapten exposure (dated by TCRdb to the early 2020s). For context, the study as a whole: For sensitization, 2% DPC in acetone was applied to a roughly 2 cm by roughly 2 cm area of upper inner arm skin. Throughout the study period of 20 to 25 weeks, patients also received therapeutic DPC doses to the scalp every week. Patch testing on the upper back used Finn chambers containing 0.01% DPC, with scoring done after 6 days according to International Contact Dermatitis Research Group standards. The patient cohort, mostly female, included alopecia areata with under or over 50% scalp involvement, alopecia totalis and alopecia universalis. Libraries were pooled for sequencing, and variation in per-sample TCR yields was attributed mainly to small differences in library volumes within the pool. The study tracked peripheral blood TCR repertoire changes in vivo during primary and secondary sensitization to the hapten diphenylcyclopropenone (DPC) in alopecia patients. Blood samples were taken from patients before sensitization (week 0) and at 2, 6 and about 24 weeks after DPC sensitization. Approximately 30 alopecia patients provided blood for TCR sequencing at one to four time points (pre-sensitization, 2, 6 and 24 weeks).

What the study reported, not specific to this receptor: Alopecia, a presumed autoimmune disease, was present in all patients, so the immune response of the patients might differ from that of healthy individuals. A positive correlation was found between the number of PT1 expanded TCRs and patch test score, with significance reached at thresholds 8, 16 and 32 but not 4. Repeated subsampling changed both the strength of the expansion versus patch-test correlation and the threshold at which the correlation became significant. Significantly more large CDR3 similarity clusters were formed by expanded TCRs than by pre-sensitization or healthy control sets, consistent with antigen-driven responses. The number of TCRs above 1 in 1000 frequency did not change with DPC sensitization; there was no evidence of global repertoire structure alterations.

The sample's time point label, in plain terms: pre-sensitization, week 0. The sample's treatment or condition label, decoded: therapeutic diphenylcyclopropenone sensitization with weekly scalp DPC. Blood at each patch-test visit was drawn before the patch test was applied. To be eligible, patients had to be aged 18 to 70, diagnosed with alopecia and judged suitable for DPC therapy, while pregnant patients were excluded. Total RNA was extracted from unfractionated whole blood collected in Tempus Blood RNA tubes. The TCR originated in a woman in her fifties or sixties with alopecia areata. Some clones in this sample may be carry-over from other donors' samples. The chain is made from TRBV9 and TRBJ1-2; 12 central bases correspond to TRBD1. This specimen was whole blood, taken in connection with sensitization to the hapten diphenylcyclopropenone (DPC). The nucleotides are TGTGCCAGCAGCCCCCTTGGGACAGGGGGCTCCTATGGCTACACCTTC. This encodes CASSPLGTGGSYGYTF.